This T cell receptor (beta chain) was found in a study of blood T cell repertoires in COVID-19. V lost 5 bases and J 5 bases, leaving 13 bases between the germline ends. The CDR3 spans 14 residues. Germline loops: CDR1 PRHDT, CDR2 FYEKMQ (reference sequence). The table came from immunoSEQ multiplex PCR; TCRdb's copy has only in-frame clones and leaves some out. Of 100,000 or so clones in the sample, 91% are singletons; the top ten hold 15% to 20%. This receptor was identified in a man between 45 and 60 years old with acute or convalescent COVID-19. The V gene is TRBV13, the J gene TRBJ2-1; D might be TRBD1 (6 bases). Material: peripheral blood. The CDR3 protein is CASSLAAGDNEQFF. The CDR3 DNA reads TGTGCCAGCAGCCTAGCTGCAGGGGACAATGAGCAGTTCTTC. Complete variable domain (other parts from reference TRBV13 and TRBJ2-1): AAGVIQSPRHLIKEKRETATLKCYPIPRHDTVYWYQQGPGQDPQFLISFYEKMQSDKGSIPDRFSAQQFSDYHSELNMSSLELGDSALYFCASSLAAGDNEQFFGPGTRLTVL.